These 14 T cell receptor beta chains came from one sample sequenced in a study of T-cell reconstitution after alpha-beta-depleted transplantation in children. A library of TCRbeta sequences, prepared with unique molecular identifiers, was generated. TCRdb processed the PCR reads anew with MiXCR; each CDR3 protein has one entry. The sample carries around 440,000 distinct CDR3 sequences, around 16% recorded once. This material consisted of PBMCs, mostly from graft donor cells, taken 360 days after TCRalphabeta/CD19-depleted stem cell transplant. Source of these receptors: a boy younger than two who had a stem cell transplant for Wiskott-Aldrich syndrome, so the T cells may come from the graft donor.

This chain links TRBV28 with TRBJ2-2; 7 positions agree with TRBD1. V lost 6 bases and J lost 1; bases outside the gene matches: 14. Germline-derived CDR1 and CDR2 are MDHEN and SYDVKM. The CDR3 consists of 18 residues. CDR3 sequence: CASSDRVLERENTGELFF. The DNA of the CDR3 is TGTGCCAGCAGCGACAGGGTTTTGGAGCGAGAGAACACCGGGGAGCTGTTTTTT.

The chain recombines TRBV4-1 with TRBJ2-3; 9 bases match TRBD2. Germline CDR1 reads MGHRA; CDR2 reads YSYEKL. The CDR3 runs 15 residues. The V and J ends lost 4 bases and 3 bases, in that order; junction bases with no gene match: 5. The CDR3 bases are TGCGCCAGCAGCCGCAGCGGGGGGTATACAGATACGCAGTATTTT. It is translated as CASSRSGGYTDTQYF.

A single count supports this clonotype. The chain couples TRBV12-3 or TRBV12-4 to TRBJ2-5, with D perhaps matching TRBD2 (5 bases). This CDR3 has 14 amino acids. V lost 4 bases and J lost 1, with 10 bases in between. The CDR3 DNA is TGTGCCAGCAGTTCCCCCGGACTCCAAGAGACCCAGTACTTC. It is translated as CASSSPGLQETQYF.

The chain recombines TRBV6-5 with TRBJ2-3, with TRBD2 matching over 8 bases. The CDR3 has 19 residues. Germline CDR1 MNHEY, CDR2 SVGAGI. Trimming cost V 0 bases and J 0 bases; bases outside gene matches: 11. DNA of the CDR3: TGTGCCAGCAGTTACTCAAGTTGGGGTAGCGGGATGAGCACAGATACGCAGTATTTT. Its translation: CASSYSSWGSGMSTDTQYF.

This clonotype was detected a few times. This chain links TRBV12-3 or TRBV12-4 with TRBJ2-2; 8 bases match TRBD1. This CDR3 has 16 residues. The trim removed 6 bases at V and 0 bases at J, leaving 6 bases unmatched. The CDR3 loop reads CASSRWTGTNTGELFF. CDR3 nucleotide sequence: TGTGCCAGCAGCAGGTGGACAGGGACGAACACCGGGGAGCTGTTTTTT.

This clonotype was recorded a few times. The chain has TRBV5-1 and TRBJ2-2; the D gene is possibly TRBD2 (5 bases). CDR1 and CDR2 from the germline V gene are SGHRS and YFSETQ. Trimming took off 4 bases at V and 6 bases at J, with 16 bases between the two ends. The CDR3 totals 15 residues. The CDR3 here is CASSPASFGSGELFF. CDR3 sequence (DNA): TGCGCCAGCAGCCCGGCTAGCTTCGGGTCCGGGGAGCTGTTTTTT.

The chain uses TRBV5-1 and TRBJ2-1; 7 bases agree with TRBD2. CDR1 is SGHRS and CDR2 is YFSETQ in the germline V gene. Unmatched junction bases numbered 3, after V lost 0 bases and J lost 3 bases. The CDR3 covers 15 residues. The CDR3 coding sequence is TGCGCCAGCAGCTTGGTTCGGGGGGACTACAATGAGCAGTTCTTC. Translated: CASSLVRGDYNEQFF.

The chain's CDR3 is CASSRNTPISGGETQYF. CDR3 nucleotides: TGTGCCAGCAGCCGCAACACCCCAATAAGCGGCGGGGAGACCCAGTACTTC. V and J are TRBV7-9 and TRBJ2-5, with D maybe TRBD2 (5 bases). CDR1 is SEHNR, CDR2 FQNEAQ, per germline (reference sequence). V gave up 5 bases and J gave up 5 bases, with 24 bases separating them. The CDR3 runs to 17 residues.

At least ten counts were recorded for this clonotype. This chain joins TRBV5-1 and TRBJ2-5; unclear D gene. V was clipped by 2 bases and J by 5 bases, with 22 bases between them. Germline CDR1 is SGHRS and CDR2 is YFSETQ. The CDR3 has 17 residues. This chain's CDR3 is CASSFKGSLLKEETQYF. The CDR3 DNA follows: TGCGCCAGCAGCTTTAAAGGGTCCCTCCTCAAAGAGGAGACCCAGTACTTC.

This clonotype was recorded only once. The chain joins TRBV7-6 to TRBJ2-5; TRBD1 aligns across 12 bases. Losses at the gene ends were 6 bases for V and 4 bases for J; bases not matched to a gene: 9. CDR3 length equals 16 residues. Germline V CDR1 and CDR2: SGHVS, FNYEAQ. CDR3 sequence (DNA): TGTGCCAGCAGAACGACCGGGACAGGGGGCCGAGAGACCCAGTACTTC. Translated: CASRTTGTGGRETQYF.

The sample holds a few counts of this clonotype. The V call is TRBV12-3 or TRBV12-4, the J call TRBJ1-2; the match to TRBD1 covers 7 bases. V trimming: 8 bases; J trimming: 2 bases; junction bases outside the gene matches: 8. The CDR3 is 14 amino acids. CDR3 in amino acids: CASGSGTENYGYTF. DNA for the CDR3: TGTGCCAGCGGCTCCGGGACAGAAAACTATGGCTACACCTTC.

This clonotype was picked up a small number of times. This chain connects TRBV3-1 to TRBJ1-2, with a tentative D call TRBD1 (5 bases). The germline V gene encodes CDR1 LGHDT and CDR2 YNNKEL (reference sequence). Deletions cut 7 bases from V and 8 bases from J, with 14 bases between. This CDR3 has 12 residues. DNA for the CDR3: TGTGCCAGCAACTCCTACGGGGCGGGCTACACCTTC. It translates to CASNSYGAGYTF. The full variable domain, with the rest looked up from reference TRBV3-1 and TRBJ1-2, is DTAVSQTPKYLVTQMGNDKSIKCEQNLGHDTMYWYKQDSKKFLKIMFSYNNKELIINETVPNRFSPKSPDKAHLNLHINSLELGDSAVYFCASNSYGAGYTFGSGTRLTVV.

This clonotype has a handful of counts. V is TRBV6-2 or TRBV6-3 and J is TRBJ2-2; D not certain. The CDR3 runs to 15 residues. CDR1 is MNHEY, CDR2 SVGEGT, per germline. V lost 7 bases and J lost 4, with 16 bases in between. CDR3 DNA: TGTGCCAGCATTGGTAGTCGCGTAGGCACCGGGGAGCTGTTTTTT. The encoded protein is CASIGSRVGTGELFF.

V gene TRBV5-1 combines with J gene TRBJ2-5, with D hard to call. Trimming took 2 bases from V and 3 from J, leaving 8 bases between them. This CDR3 comprises 13 residues. Germline CDR1 is SGHRS and CDR2 is YFSETQ. DNA for the CDR3: TGCGCCAGCAGCTTCCGGCCCGAAGAGACCCAGTACTTC. It yields the protein CASSFRPEETQYF.